These T cell receptor beta chains were read from a single sample in a study of blood T cell repertoires in COVID-19. TCRdb's copy holds only in-frame clones and misses some; the assay was immunoSEQ multiplex PCR. The table records about 170,000 clones, approximately 84% of them present only once. The sequencing input was peripheral blood. These receptors all stem from a middle-aged man who had recovered from COVID-19. Each CDR3 is given without its conserved first and last residue. The order of the fields is V gene, J gene, CDR3 protein.

v_call: TRBV6-5
j_call: TRBJ1-4
cdr3_aa: ASRWQGDEKLF

v_call: TRBV6-5
j_call: TRBJ2-6
cdr3_aa: ASSYGSSGANVLT

v_call: TRBV28
j_call: TRBJ2-1
cdr3_aa: ASSLSSGSSYNEQF

v_call: TRBV28
j_call: TRBJ2-7
cdr3_aa: ASSLIRARVSSYEQY

v_call: TRBV2
j_call: TRBJ1-5
cdr3_aa: ASREGSSNQPQH

v_call: TRBV6-5
j_call: TRBJ2-1
cdr3_aa: ASSYSGTGGNEQF

v_call: TRBV11-3
j_call: TRBJ1-4
cdr3_aa: ASSSASVGELF

v_call: TRBV12-5
j_call: TRBJ2-7
cdr3_aa: ASGPGTSEASEQY

v_call: TRBV30
j_call: TRBJ1-2
cdr3_aa: AWSLRNYGYT

v_call: TRBV14
j_call: TRBJ2-6
cdr3_aa: ASSQGTGGVGANVLT

v_call: TRBV6-2/TRBV6-3
j_call: TRBJ2-3
cdr3_aa: ASSYSLATGGRLIDTQY

v_call: TRBV11-2
j_call: TRBJ1-1
cdr3_aa: ASSLGETEAF

v_call: TRBV4-3
j_call: TRBJ1-2
cdr3_aa: ASSQDRTGYSYGYT

v_call: TRBV18
j_call: TRBJ1-2
cdr3_aa: ASSAGTGDGYT

v_call: TRBV7-2
j_call: TRBJ2-3
cdr3_aa: ASSAQGSGDTQY

v_call: TRBV19
j_call: TRBJ1-2
cdr3_aa: ASSNTGGSGYT

v_call: TRBV28
j_call: TRBJ2-5
cdr3_aa: AGRGRLQETQY

v_call: TRBV29-1
j_call: TRBJ2-5
cdr3_aa: SSRPDRGHETQY

v_call: TRBV18
j_call: TRBJ1-1
cdr3_aa: ASSPNTEALGTEAF

v_call: TRBV30
j_call: TRBJ2-5
cdr3_aa: AWRTSGGRETQY

v_call: TRBV29-1
j_call: TRBJ1-3
cdr3_aa: SVEDRLGGNTIY

v_call: TRBV4-1
j_call: TRBJ1-5
cdr3_aa: ASSQDLVTYSNQPQH